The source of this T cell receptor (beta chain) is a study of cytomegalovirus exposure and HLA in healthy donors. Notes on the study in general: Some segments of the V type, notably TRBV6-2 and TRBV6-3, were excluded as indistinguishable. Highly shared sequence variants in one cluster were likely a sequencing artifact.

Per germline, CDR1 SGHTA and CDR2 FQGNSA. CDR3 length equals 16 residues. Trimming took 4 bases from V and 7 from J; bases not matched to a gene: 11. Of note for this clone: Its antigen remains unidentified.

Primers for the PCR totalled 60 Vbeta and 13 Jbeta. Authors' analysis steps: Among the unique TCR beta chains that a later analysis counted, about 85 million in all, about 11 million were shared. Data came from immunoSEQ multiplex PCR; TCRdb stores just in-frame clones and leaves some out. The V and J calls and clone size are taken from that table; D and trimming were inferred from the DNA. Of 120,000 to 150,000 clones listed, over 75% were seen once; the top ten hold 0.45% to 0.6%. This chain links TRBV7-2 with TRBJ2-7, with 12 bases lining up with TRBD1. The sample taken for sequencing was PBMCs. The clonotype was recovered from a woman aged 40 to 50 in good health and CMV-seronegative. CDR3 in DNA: TGTGCCAGCAGCTGGAGCCGGGACAGGGGGCCTGGGGAGCAGTACTTC. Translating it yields CASSWSRDRGPGEQYF.